These T cell receptor beta chains were read from a single sample in a study of blood T cell repertoires in COVID-19. Clones were sequenced by immunoSEQ multiplex PCR, and TCRdb holds only the in-frame ones, with some missing. Altogether around 190,000 clones are present, 80% to 90% being singletons, with the ten largest covering approximately 10%. Sequencing was performed on peripheral blood. These receptors were obtained from a woman aged 35 to 49 with COVID-19, enrolled during active disease. Both conserved end residues are part of each CDR3. D genes are given only for firm matches. Clone sizes are given selectively: once, few, many, or a class where the clone is expanded.

d_gene,len,v_gene,j_gene,abundance,CDR3aa,CDR3nt
TRBD2,16,TRBV5-4,TRBJ2-3,many,CASSTGARGGTDTQYF,TGTGCCAGCAGCACCGGGGCCCGGGGGGGTACAGATACGCAGTATTTT
TRBD1,15,TRBV7-2,TRBJ1-2,.,CASNSPPGQGDGYTF,TGTGCCAGCAACTCGCCCCCGGGACAGGGGGACGGCTACACCTTC
.,13,TRBV10-3,TRBJ2-7,.,CAISEVSSYEQYF,TGTGCCATCAGTGAAGTCAGTTCCTACGAGCAGTACTTC
TRBD2,13,TRBV6-6,TRBJ2-1,.,CASSSAGDREQFF,TGTGCCAGCAGCTCAGCGGGAGATCGGGAGCAGTTCTTC
.,15,TRBV7-9,TRBJ1-3,.,CASSPKSDTGNTIYF,TGTGCCAGCAGCCCAAAGTCGGACACAGGAAACACCATATATTTT
TRBD2,14,TRBV10-2,TRBJ2-2,once,CASSLAGGAGELFF,TGCGCCAGCTCGCTAGCGGGAGGAGCCGGGGAGCTGTTTTTT
TRBD2,15,TRBV10-1,TRBJ2-1,.,CASSQTSGRNHEQFF,TGCGCCAGCAGCCAAACTAGCGGGAGGAATCATGAGCAGTTCTTC
.,17,TRBV10-1,TRBJ1-1,.,CASSESKRFTTGTEAFF,TGCGCCAGCAGTGAGTCGAAGCGCTTCACGACCGGCACTGAAGCTTTCTTT
.,15,TRBV27,TRBJ1-4,.,CASSTYHQTNEKLFF,TGTGCCAGCAGTACATATCACCAGACTAATGAAAAACTGTTTTTT
.,16,TRBV7-9,TRBJ1-4,.,CASSPGWAGSNEKLFF,TGTGCCAGCAGCCCTGGGTGGGCAGGGTCTAATGAAAAACTGTTTTTT
.,13,TRBV27,TRBJ1-5,.,CASRNRGGQPQHF,TGTGCCAGCAGAAATAGGGGAGGTCAGCCCCAGCATTTT
.,16,TRBV27,TRBJ2-7,.,CASSFSLGPSSYEQYF,TGTGCCAGCAGTTTCTCCCTGGGCCCGAGCTCCTACGAGCAGTACTTC
.,16,TRBV2,TRBJ1-1,medium-sized,CASSVWVGAGNTEAFF,TGTGCCAGCAGTGTCTGGGTGGGAGCGGGGAACACTGAAGCTTTCTTT
.,13,TRBV5-6,TRBJ1-2,.,CASSPTGIYGYTF,TGTGCCAGCAGTCCTACAGGGATCTATGGCTACACCTTC
.,13,TRBV18,TRBJ2-3,.,CASQGGRTDTQYF,TGTGCCAGCCAGGGGGGCCGGACAGATACGCAGTATTTT
TRBD2,16,TRBV3-1/TRBV3-2,TRBJ2-5,.,CASSDPRGGSRETQYF,TGTGCCAGCAGCGACCCACGCGGGGGAAGTAGGGAGACCCAGTACTTC
.,13,TRBV28,TRBJ1-2,.,CASKGLFGYGYTF,TGTGCCAGCAAGGGGTTATTCGGCTATGGCTACACCTTC
.,16,TRBV7-9,TRBJ1-1,.,CASSFGQTGLNGEAFF,TGTGCCAGCAGCTTCGGACAGACAGGACTCAATGGGGAAGCTTTCTTT
.,13,TRBV6-5,TRBJ1-2,once,CASSYSRQGGYTF,TGTGCCAGCAGTTATTCCAGGCAAGGTGGCTACACCTTC
.,13,TRBV7-3,TRBJ1-5,.,CASSPRRDQPQHF,TGTGCCAGCAGCCCCAGGCGAGACCAGCCCCAGCATTTT
TRBD2,14,TRBV28,TRBJ2-5,.,CATLAASGQETQYF,TGTGCCACCCTCGCGGCTAGCGGACAAGAGACCCAGTACTTC
.,17,TRBV7-9,TRBJ1-1,once,CASSFTGRGIRDTEAFF,TGTGCCAGCAGCTTCACAGGGAGGGGAATACGGGACACTGAAGCTTTCTTT
TRBD2,15,TRBV11-1,TRBJ2-3,once,CASTKREGSTDTQYF,TGTGCCAGCACAAAGCGGGAGGGGAGCACAGATACGCAGTATTTT
TRBD2,15,TRBV3-1/TRBV3-2,TRBJ2-7,.,CASSWGLAGFYEQYF,TGTGCCAGCAGTTGGGGACTAGCGGGCTTCTACGAGCAGTACTTC
TRBD1,17,TRBV19,TRBJ1-2,.,CASSTGQGEVIDYGYTF,TGTGCCAGTAGTACCGGACAGGGGGAAGTTATCGACTATGGCTACACCTTC
.,15,TRBV18,TRBJ1-1,.,CASSNQVTPNTEAFF,TGTGCCAGCTCAAACCAAGTCACACCGAACACTGAAGCTTTCTTT
.,14,TRBV20-1,TRBJ1-2,.,CSASAGGTNYGYTF,TGCAGTGCTAGTGCCGGGGGAACTAACTATGGCTACACCTTC
TRBD1,14,TRBV6-6,TRBJ1-6,once,CASSSTGVDSPLHF,TGTGCCAGCAGTTCAACAGGGGTGGACTCACCCCTCCACTTT
TRBD2,16,TRBV7-3,TRBJ2-3,.,CASSLLTSEGTDTQYF,TGTGCCAGCAGCTTACTAACTAGCGAGGGGACAGATACGCAGTATTTT
TRBD2,16,TRBV5-5,TRBJ2-5,few,CASSFYGLAGLETQYF,TGTGCCAGCAGCTTCTATGGACTAGCGGGGCTGGAGACCCAGTACTTC
TRBD1,13,TRBV28,TRBJ1-3,.,CAGQGATGNTIYF,TGTGCCGGACAGGGGGCGACTGGAAACACCATATATTTT
TRBD1,15,TRBV5-1,TRBJ2-2,.,CASSLAPGQPGELFF,TGCGCCAGCAGCTTGGCCCCGGGACAGCCCGGGGAGCTGTTTTTT
.,13,TRBV10-1,TRBJ1-1,.,CASRLGQNTEAFF,TGCGCCAGCAGGCTGGGACAGAACACTGAAGCTTTCTTT
.,14,TRBV3-1/TRBV3-2,TRBJ1-6,.,CASSQEPTDSPLHF,TGTGCCAGCAGCCAAGAGCCCACAGATTCACCCCTCCACTTT
TRBD1,14,TRBV5-6,TRBJ2-3,.,CASSFNRGKDTQYF,TGTGCCAGCAGCTTTAACAGGGGGAAAGATACGCAGTATTTT
.,11,TRBV20-1,TRBJ2-5,.,CSALESETQYF,TGCAGTGCCCTAGAGTCAGAGACCCAGTACTTC
.,11,TRBV28,TRBJ2-3,.,CASSAEFTQYF,TGTGCCAGCAGCGCCGAGTTTACGCAGTATTTT
.,15,TRBV11-2,TRBJ1-2,.,CASSKLGRAGYGYTF,TGTGCCAGCAGCAAACTAGGGCGGGCGGGCTATGGCTACACCTTC
TRBD2,15,TRBV15,TRBJ2-5,.,CATSRDRLAPETQYF,TGTGCCACCAGCAGAGACAGACTAGCCCCAGAGACCCAGTACTTC
TRBD1,15,TRBV9,TRBJ2-7,.,CASSTPGQGADEQYF,TGTGCCAGCAGCACACCGGGACAGGGGGCGGACGAGCAGTACTTC
.,15,TRBV6-5,TRBJ2-2,.,CASSYATPGAGELFF,TGTGCCAGCAGTTACGCAACCCCAGGGGCCGGGGAGCTGTTTTTT
.,13,TRBV5-4,TRBJ1-1,.,CASSLIRNTEAFF,TGTGCCAGCAGCTTGATCCGGAACACTGAAGCTTTCTTT
TRBD1,13,TRBV3-1/TRBV3-2,TRBJ1-1,.,CASTGQGVTEAFF,TGTGCCAGCACAGGACAGGGCGTCACTGAAGCTTTCTTT
.,14,TRBV4-1,TRBJ2-1,.,CASSHLAGVNEQFF,TGCGCCAGCAGCCATCTAGCAGGGGTGAATGAGCAGTTCTTC
.,12,TRBV29-1,TRBJ2-5,.,CSVEGTAETQYF,TGCAGCGTTGAAGGGACAGCAGAGACCCAGTACTTC
.,14,TRBV5-1,TRBJ2-5,.,CASSLAPGPETQYF,TGCGCCAGCAGCTTGGCCCCCGGTCCTGAGACCCAGTACTTC
.,14,TRBV7-8,TRBJ1-6,.,CASSSRTDNSPLHF,TGTGCCAGCAGCTCCCGGACAGATAATTCACCCCTCCACTTT
.,15,TRBV9,TRBJ1-5,.,CASSPGVGVGQPQHF,TGTGCCAGCAGCCCCGGTGTCGGGGTAGGTCAGCCCCAGCATTTT
.,16,TRBV18,TRBJ1-6,.,CASSSSGTTNNSPLHF,TGTGCCAGCTCATCATCCGGGACAACGAATAATTCACCCCTCCACTTT
.,13,TRBV7-9,TRBJ2-7,.,CASSLELSYEQYF,TGTGCCAGCAGCTTAGAACTAAGCTACGAGCAGTACTTC
TRBD2,15,TRBV6-1,TRBJ2-1,.,CASSVKGLAGHEQFF,TGTGCCAGCAGTGTGAAGGGACTAGCGGGGCATGAGCAGTTCTTC
TRBD1,14,TRBV9,TRBJ1-4,few,CASSLGGNNEKLFF,TGTGCCAGCAGCTTAGGGGGCAATAATGAAAAACTGTTTTTT
.,13,TRBV6-5,TRBJ1-1,once,CASSLQVNTEAFF,TGTGCCAGCAGTTTACAGGTTAACACTGAAGCTTTCTTT
TRBD2,15,TRBV28,TRBJ2-4,few,CASSLGGSPQNIQYF,TGTGCCAGCAGTCTCGGGGGGAGCCCCCAAAACATTCAGTACTTC
TRBD2,17,TRBV5-8,TRBJ2-1,.,CASSLVMTSGSYNEQFF,TGTGCCAGCAGCTTGGTTATGACTAGCGGTAGCTACAATGAGCAGTTCTTC